Following are 17 T cell receptor beta chains from one sample sequenced in a study of blood T cells in healthy people across ages. It was with a sample-barcoded 5' primer and a J-beta primer mix that a second PCR of about 6 to 11 cycles was run. Each CDR3 protein is one row after TCRdb ran MiXCR on the 5' RACE reads. This sample has approximately 2,000,000 distinct CDR3 sequences, with 30% to 40% found just once. The sequenced sample consisted of blood. The receptors derive from a human donor in good health.

The chain links TRBV20-1 to TRBJ2-3, with TRBD2 identical over 7 bases. Germline CDR1 is DFQATT and CDR2 is SNEGSKA (reference sequence). V lost 0 bases and J lost 6; bases outside the gene matches: 12. The CDR3 has 16 amino acids. As DNA, the CDR3 is TGCAGTGCTAGAGATCGGGAATGGGAGGGCGTTGATACGCAGTATTTT. Its translation is CSARDREWEGVDTQYF.

The chain recombines TRBV20-1 with TRBJ1-1; the D is unclear. Germline V gene lookup returns CDR1 DFQATT and CDR2 SNEGSKA (reference sequence). The CDR3 contains 14 residues. Trimming pared 1 base from V and 0 bases from J, leaving 9 bases between. The CDR3 here is CSARGSPLNTEAFF. CDR3 sequence (DNA): TGCAGTGCTAGAGGCAGTCCATTGAACACTGAAGCTTTCTTT.

The V and J genes are TRBV3-1 and TRBJ2-2, with D possibly matching TRBD2 (5 bases). Germline V CDR1 and CDR2: LGHDT, YNNKEL (reference sequence). The CDR3 covers 15 residues. V dropped 4 bases and J dropped 4 bases, with 13 bases sitting between them. For the CDR3, the DNA is TGTGCCAGCAGCCCCTTTGCGGGCCCCACCGGGGAGCTGTTTTTT. Protein product: CASSPFAGPTGELFF.

This clonotype was recorded a few times. The rearrangement uses TRBV2 and TRBJ2-7; 8 bases fit TRBD2. Per germline, CDR1 SNHLY and CDR2 FYNNEI. With V trimmed by 6 bases and J by 6 bases, 10 bases remained unmatched. This CDR3 has 14 residues. The CDR3, as DNA: TGTGCCAGCAGAGACATTCAAACTAGCGGCGAGCAGTACTTC. As protein: CASRDIQTSGEQYF.

V usage is TRBV9 and J usage is TRBJ1-6; 7 bases agree with TRBD1. Germline V gives CDR1 SGDLS, CDR2 YYNGEE. The CDR3 extends over 17 amino acids. The V segment lost 1 base and the J segment 0 bases; nucleotides outside the gene matches: 4. In DNA form, the CDR3 reads TGTGCCAGCAGCGTATCGACAGGGAGCTCCTATAATTCACCCCTCCACTTT. It translates to CASSVSTGSSYNSPLHF. Using reference TRBV9 and TRBJ1-6 for the parts outside the CDR3, the full variable domain is DSGVTQTPKHLITATGQRVTLRCSPRSGDLSVYWYQQSLDQGLQFLIQYYNGEERAKGNILERFSAQQFPDLHSELNLSSLELGDSALYFCASSVSTGSSYNSPLHFGNGTRLTVT.

This clonotype was counted a few times. The chain joins TRBV5-1 to TRBJ2-1; perhaps TRBD1 as D (5 bases). Looked up from germline, CDR1 is SGHRS and CDR2 is YFSETQ. The CDR3 length is 14 residues. Between the trimmed V and J ends, which lost 0 bases and 8 bases, there was a span of 12 bases. The CDR3 sequence is CASSLDRQTDEQFF. Here the CDR3 DNA reads TGCGCCAGCAGCTTGGATCGACAGACCGATGAGCAGTTCTTC.

This clonotype was observed a handful of times. This rearrangement joins TRBV6-1 to TRBJ2-1; 9 nucleotides agree with TRBD1. The CDR3 is 17 residues long. The germline V gene encodes CDR1 MNHNS and CDR2 SASEGT. The junction had 17 bases not matched to a gene; V was cut back by 6 bases and J by 8 bases. Written as DNA, the CDR3 is TGTGCCAGCAGCCCCTTGCCGGGACAGGGAGAGTTAGATGAGCAGTTCTTC. As protein: CASSPLPGQGELDEQFF.

This sequence joins TRBV5-4 and TRBJ2-7; TRBD1 might be the D (5 bases). V lost 2 bases and J 6 bases, leaving 15 bases between the germline ends. The germline gives CDR1 SGHNT, CDR2 YYREEE (reference sequence). The CDR3 has 14 amino acids. CDR3 DNA sequence: TGTGCCAGCAGCTTTAGGGGCAGCGAAGGCGAGCAGTACTTC. Translated: CASSFRGSEGEQYF.

This chain uses TRBV20-1 with TRBJ2-7; no reliable D call. V was shortened by 6 bases and J by 9 bases, with 12 bases between the two germline ends. The germline CDR1 and CDR2 sequences are DFQATT and SNEGSKA (reference sequence). CDR3 length equals 10 residues. CDR3 DNA: TGCAGTGCGGACGGTTTGGGGCAGTACTTC. Translated: CSADGLGQYF.

The gene calls are TRBV10-3 and TRBJ2-3; the D gene is possibly TRBD2 (6 bases). Deletions cut 8 bases from V and 4 bases from J, with 10 bases between. Germline values: CDR1 ENHRY, CDR2 SYGVKD. This CDR3 has 12 residues. CDR3 DNA sequence: TGTGCCATCGGGCGACTAGCAGATACGCAGTATTTT. Its translation is CAIGRLADTQYF.

The J gene is TRBJ2-1, the V gene TRBV25-1; 12 bases line up with TRBD1. Germline loops: CDR1 MGHDK, CDR2 SYGVNS. This CDR3 is built from 17 residues. V gave up 2 bases and J gave up 5 bases; unmatched junction bases: 7. The CDR3 region is CASSEHPGQGAHNEQFF. CDR3 DNA sequence: TGTGCCAGCAGTGAACATCCGGGACAGGGGGCCCACAATGAGCAGTTCTTC. The whole variable domain, filled in from reference TRBV25-1 and TRBJ2-1, reads EADIYQTPRYLVIGTGKKITLECSQTMGHDKMYWYQQDPGMELHLIHYSYGVNSTEKGDLSSESTVSRIRTEHFPLTLESARPSHTSQYLCASSEHPGQGAHNEQFFGPGTRLTVL.

This sequence joins TRBV5-1 and TRBJ2-1, with D possibly called TRBD1 or TRBD2 (5 bases each). Germline V gene sequence: CDR1 SGHRS, CDR2 YFSETQ. CDR3 length: 13 amino acids. Trimming cost V 8 bases and J 5 bases, with 14 bases left between them. For the CDR3, the DNA is TGCGCCAGTACGGGACGGGACCACAATGAGCAGTTCTTC. Protein: CASTGRDHNEQFF.

The V gene is TRBV25-1, the J gene TRBJ1-6; D gene uncertain. Trimming took off 4 bases at V and 6 bases at J, with 4 bases between the two ends. This CDR3 contains 12 residues. Germline V lookup: CDR1 MGHDK, CDR2 SYGVNS. CDR3 sequence (DNA): TGTGCCAGCAGTGTCCTTAATTCACCCCTCCACTTT. Its translation is CASSVLNSPLHF.

The chain links TRBV27 to TRBJ2-1, with D uncertain. Trimming pared 5 bases from V and 9 bases from J, leaving 14 bases between. Germline CDR1 and CDR2: MNHEY and SMNVEV (reference sequence). This CDR3 comprises 13 residues. CDR3 DNA sequence: TGTGCCAGCAGTGCCCCAGGACGGAGTGAGCAGTTCTTC. It yields the protein CASSAPGRSEQFF.

CDR3 in amino acids: CASSVGEGLTYEQYF. CDR3 in DNA: TGTGCCAGCAGCGTAGGGGAGGGGCTCACCTACGAGCAGTACTTC. The rearrangement joins TRBV9 to TRBJ2-7; TRBD2 aligns across 7 bases. Germline CDR1 SGDLS, CDR2 YYNGEE. V gave up 0 bases and J gave up 2 bases; unmatched junction bases: 5. The CDR3 spans 15 residues. The variable domain in full, completed from reference TRBV9 and TRBJ2-7, reads DSGVTQTPKHLITATGQRVTLRCSPRSGDLSVYWYQQSLDQGLQFLIQYYNGEERAKGNILERFSAQQFPDLHSELNLSSLELGDSALYFCASSVGEGLTYEQYFGPGTRLTVT.

This clonotype was seen a few times. J is TRBJ2-5 and V is TRBV6-5; 7 nucleotides match TRBD2. The CDR3 contains 14 residues. V lost 6 bases to trimming and J lost 4 bases; unmatched junction nucleotides: 8. Germline assignment: CDR1 MNHEY and CDR2 SVGAGI. The CDR3 sequence: CASSPGTIGETQYF. The CDR3 nucleotides read TGTGCCAGCAGCCCCGGGACTATCGGAGAGACCCAGTACTTC.

This chain joins TRBV15 and TRBJ1-2; 9 nucleotides line up with TRBD1. Germline CDR1 is LNHNV and CDR2 is YYDKDF (reference sequence). This CDR3 region has 18 residues. V lost 1 base and J lost 0; bases outside the gene matches: 9. The CDR3 protein is CATSRGKPGQGANYGYTF. Here the CDR3 DNA reads TGTGCCACCAGCAGAGGCAAACCGGGACAGGGCGCTAACTATGGCTACACCTTC.